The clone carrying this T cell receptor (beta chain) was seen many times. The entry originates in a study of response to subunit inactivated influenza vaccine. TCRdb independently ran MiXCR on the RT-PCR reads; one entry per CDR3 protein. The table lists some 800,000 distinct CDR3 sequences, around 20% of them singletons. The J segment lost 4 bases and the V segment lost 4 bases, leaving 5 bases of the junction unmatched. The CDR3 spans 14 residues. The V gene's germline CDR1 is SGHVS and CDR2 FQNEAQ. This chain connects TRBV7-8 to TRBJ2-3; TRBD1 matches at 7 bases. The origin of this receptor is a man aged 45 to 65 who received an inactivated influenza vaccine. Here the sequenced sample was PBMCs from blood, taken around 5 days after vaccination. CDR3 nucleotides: TGTGCCAGCAGCTCCCTGAGGGGGCCAGATACGCAGTATTTT. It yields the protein CASSSLRGPDTQYF.